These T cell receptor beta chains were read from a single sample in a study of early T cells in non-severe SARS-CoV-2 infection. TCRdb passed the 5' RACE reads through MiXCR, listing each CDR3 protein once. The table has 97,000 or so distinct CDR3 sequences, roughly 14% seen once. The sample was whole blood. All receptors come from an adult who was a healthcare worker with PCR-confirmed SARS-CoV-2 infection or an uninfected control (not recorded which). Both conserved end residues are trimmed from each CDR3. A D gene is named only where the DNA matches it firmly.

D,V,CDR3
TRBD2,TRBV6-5,ASRSGGAGQETQY
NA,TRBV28,ASRGTDSRGYGYT
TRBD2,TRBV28,ASIEAGSDETQY
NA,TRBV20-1,SASYRATEAF
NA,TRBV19,ASSIGLHQPQH
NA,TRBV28,ASSSTFPQY
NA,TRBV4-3,ASSQEREVAYEQY
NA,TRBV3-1,ASSQDGGTGELF
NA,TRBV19,ATTTPGGGTDTQY
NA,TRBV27,ASSLQGTVVSPLH
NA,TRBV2,ASSPETQY